This T cell receptor beta chain derives from a study of post-analysis software for immune sequencing data. At the level of the study: Included courses were relapsing-remitting and secondary progressive multiple sclerosis; progressive-relapsing multiple sclerosis was also included.

On this clonotype itself: Its antigen is undetermined.

cDNA libraries of TCR beta carried unique molecular identifiers. A population of roughly 0.85 to 10 million T cells gave rise to about half a million cDNA molecules. TCRdb recomputed calls from the PCR reads with MiXCR, one row per CDR3 protein. The sample yields roughly 580,000 distinct CDR3 sequences, around 44% seen once. Germline V gene sequence: CDR1 SGDLS, CDR2 YYNGEE. The CDR3 runs 14 residues. The V gene lost 0 bases and the J gene lost 0 bases, with 4 bases spanning the gap. Findings and caveats of the study: Batch-mates among the samples co-clustered strongly by F measure. Relative to controls, patients had five TRBV segments at higher frequency, with TRBV5-6, TRBV5-1 and TRBV20-1 among these. Compared with controls, patients showed significantly lower normalized Chao1 diversity.

This sequence joins TRBV9 and TRBJ1-5; the D is unclear. The sample taken for sequencing was blood. The source is a girl aged 5 to 17 with multiple sclerosis. CDR3 in DNA: TGTGCCAGCAGCGTAGACTATAGCAATCAGCCCCAGCATTTT. This gives the protein CASSVDYSNQPQHF.